The rows below give T cell receptor beta chains drawn from one sample of a study of post-analysis software for immune sequencing data. TCRdb called the PCR reads again in MiXCR, with one record for every CDR3 protein. The table shows hundreds of thousands of distinct CDR3 sequences, with 30% occurring only once. Source material: blood. The receptors come from a girl between 5 and 17 years old with multiple sclerosis. Both conserved end residues are part of each CDR3. Each record gives: J gene, D gene, clone size, V gene, CDR3 length, CDR3 DNA, CDR3 protein. A D gene is named only where the DNA matches it firmly. Only part of the rows carry a size: once, few, many, or a class if the clone is expanded.

J gene: TRBJ2-3
D gene: -
clone size: -
V gene: TRBV5-1
CDR3 length: 14
CDR3 DNA: TGCGCCAGCAGCTTAGGGGGAGTCGTAGATACGCAGTATTTT
CDR3 protein: CASSLGGVVDTQYF

J gene: TRBJ1-6
D gene: TRBD1
clone size: -
V gene: TRBV27
CDR3 length: 14
CDR3 DNA: TGTGCCAGCACACGACAGGGCGGAGCTTCACCTCTCCACTTT
CDR3 protein: CASTRQGGASPLHF

J gene: TRBJ1-2
D gene: TRBD1
clone size: once
V gene: TRBV6-1
CDR3 length: 13
CDR3 DNA: TGTGCCAGCAGCCCGGACAGGTTTTATGGCTACACCTTC
CDR3 protein: CASSPDRFYGYTF

J gene: TRBJ2-4
D gene: -
clone size: -
V gene: TRBV2
CDR3 length: 14
CDR3 DNA: TGTGCCAGCAGTGTCTTAGCTTCAGGAAACATTCAGTACTTC
CDR3 protein: CASSVLASGNIQYF

J gene: TRBJ1-1
D gene: -
clone size: -
V gene: TRBV27
CDR3 length: 14
CDR3 DNA: TGTGCCAGCAGTTTATATGGGGGCCTGTCTGAAGCTTTCTTT
CDR3 protein: CASSLYGGLSEAFF

J gene: TRBJ2-1
D gene: TRBD2
clone size: few
V gene: TRBV18
CDR3 length: 15
CDR3 DNA: TGTGCCAGCTCAACGACTAGCGTTCCAGGCAATGAGCAGTTCTTC
CDR3 protein: CASSTTSVPGNEQFF

J gene: TRBJ2-1
D gene: TRBD2
clone size: few
V gene: TRBV20-1
CDR3 length: 14
CDR3 DNA: TGCAGTGCTTTTAGCGGGGGGGCGAGGAATGAGCAGTTCTTC
CDR3 protein: CSAFSGGARNEQFF

J gene: TRBJ2-1
D gene: -
clone size: -
V gene: TRBV11-2
CDR3 length: 18
CDR3 DNA: TGTGCCAGCAGTTCTCATAGTATCAGATTATACTCCTACAATGAGCAGTTCTTC
CDR3 protein: CASSSHSIRLYSYNEQFF

J gene: TRBJ1-6
D gene: -
clone size: -
V gene: TRBV6-1
CDR3 length: 15
CDR3 DNA: TGTGCCAGCCTCCCCTGGCAGCACCTAAATTCACCCCTCCACTTT
CDR3 protein: CASLPWQHLNSPLHF

J gene: TRBJ1-2
D gene: -
clone size: few
V gene: TRBV20-1
CDR3 length: 14
CDR3 DNA: TGCAGTGCGGTCAGCGGAGGGATAGCGGCTGGCTACACCTTC
CDR3 protein: CSAVSGGIAAGYTF

J gene: TRBJ1-1
D gene: TRBD1
clone size: -
V gene: TRBV7-2
CDR3 length: 14
CDR3 DNA: TGTGCCAGCAGCCGCGGGACAGAAAACACTGAAGCTTTCTTT
CDR3 protein: CASSRGTENTEAFF

J gene: TRBJ2-3
D gene: -
clone size: few
V gene: TRBV10-3
CDR3 length: 13
CDR3 DNA: TGTGCCACCGCCGCGTGGAGCACAGATACGCAGTATTTT
CDR3 protein: CATAAWSTDTQYF

J gene: TRBJ2-1
D gene: TRBD2
clone size: -
V gene: TRBV18
CDR3 length: 14
CDR3 DNA: TGTGCCAGCTCGGGGGGGAGCTCCAACAATGAGCAGTTCTTC
CDR3 protein: CASSGGSSNNEQFF

J gene: TRBJ2-3
D gene: TRBD1
clone size: few
V gene: TRBV6-5
CDR3 length: 14
CDR3 DNA: TGTGCCAGCAGTCCGAGACAGGGACCAGATACGCAGTATTTT
CDR3 protein: CASSPRQGPDTQYF

J gene: TRBJ2-5
D gene: -
clone size: -
V gene: TRBV7-2
CDR3 length: 14
CDR3 DNA: TGTGCCAGCAGTTCCCCGGCGGGCAGGCGAGAGCAGTACTTC
CDR3 protein: CASSSPAGRREQYF

J gene: TRBJ2-5
D gene: -
clone size: -
V gene: TRBV15
CDR3 length: 11
CDR3 DNA: TGTGCCACCAGCGAACAGGAGACCCAGTACTTC
CDR3 protein: CATSEQETQYF

J gene: TRBJ2-3
D gene: TRBD2
clone size: -
V gene: TRBV9
CDR3 length: 19
CDR3 DNA: TGTGTCAGCAGCCTACCTAATCGGACTAGCGGGATAGGCACAGATACGCAGTATTTT
CDR3 protein: CVSSLPNRTSGIGTDTQYF

J gene: TRBJ2-5
D gene: TRBD2
clone size: few
V gene: TRBV10-3
CDR3 length: 16
CDR3 DNA: TGTGCCATCAGTGGGACTAGCGGGAGGGACTGGGAGACCCAGTACTTC
CDR3 protein: CAISGTSGRDWETQYF

J gene: TRBJ2-2
D gene: -
clone size: -
V gene: TRBV5-5
CDR3 length: 14
CDR3 DNA: TGTGCCAGCAGCCCTCGAGGGGGGAACGGGGAGCTGTTTTTT
CDR3 protein: CASSPRGGNGELFF

J gene: TRBJ2-7
D gene: -
clone size: -
V gene: TRBV29-1
CDR3 length: 14
CDR3 DNA: TGCAGCGTCGCCCGAGCAGGGAGCTCCTACGAGCAGTACTTC
CDR3 protein: CSVARAGSSYEQYF

J gene: TRBJ1-2
D gene: TRBD1
clone size: many
V gene: TRBV6-4
CDR3 length: 13
CDR3 DNA: TGTGCCAGCAGTGACAGGGGGCGCGATGGCTACACCTTC
CDR3 protein: CASSDRGRDGYTF

J gene: TRBJ1-5
D gene: -
clone size: -
V gene: TRBV12-3/TRBV12-4
CDR3 length: 14
CDR3 DNA: TGTGCCAGCAGCTGGGGGACGGCCGATCAGCCCCAGCATTTT
CDR3 protein: CASSWGTADQPQHF

J gene: TRBJ1-2
D gene: TRBD1
clone size: -
V gene: TRBV29-1
CDR3 length: 13
CDR3 DNA: TGCAGCGTCTACATAAGGGGGCGTATGAGCCACACCTTC
CDR3 protein: CSVYIRGRMSHTF

J gene: TRBJ2-3
D gene: -
clone size: -
V gene: TRBV29-1
CDR3 length: 14
CDR3 DNA: TGCAGCGTCGAAGAGACAAGGCCCACAGATACGCAGTATTTT
CDR3 protein: CSVEETRPTDTQYF

J gene: TRBJ1-2
D gene: -
clone size: few
V gene: TRBV15
CDR3 length: 13
CDR3 DNA: TGTGCCACCAGCAGAGGGGGCAGGTTCCCATACACCTTC
CDR3 protein: CATSRGGRFPYTF

J gene: TRBJ2-7
D gene: TRBD1
clone size: -
V gene: TRBV5-8
CDR3 length: 15
CDR3 DNA: TGTGCCAGCAGCTTGTCGGGACAGGGGGCTTACGAGCAGTACTTC
CDR3 protein: CASSLSGQGAYEQYF

J gene: TRBJ1-4
D gene: -
clone size: few
V gene: TRBV29-1
CDR3 length: 14
CDR3 DNA: TGCAGCGTTGAAGGCTGGGGTGCTAATGAAAAACTGTTTTTT
CDR3 protein: CSVEGWGANEKLFF

J gene: TRBJ1-1
D gene: -
clone size: -
V gene: TRBV3-1
CDR3 length: 16
CDR3 DNA: TGTGCCAGCAGCCAAAATACAGGACTGATGAACACTGAAGCTTTCTTT
CDR3 protein: CASSQNTGLMNTEAFF